This TCR beta chain was recovered during a study of blood T cell repertoires in COVID-19. On the study more broadly: T cells, B-cell-depleted T cells, or PBMCs supplied cDNA or gDNA.

Germline V lookup: CDR1 SGHRS, CDR2 YFSETQ. This CDR3 has 14 amino acids. The V and J ends lost 2 bases and 5 bases respectively, with 13 bases between them. Participant-reported clinical history was the basis for cohort assignment. This clone was seen a handful of times. The table came from immunoSEQ multiplex PCR; TCRdb's copy has only in-frame clones and leaves some out. Found here are approximately 300,000 clones, over 75% of them singletons; the top ten hold roughly 5.3%. Sequences were obtained from PBMCs or T cells enriched from blood (not recorded which). The V call is TRBV5-1, the J call TRBJ2-5; no definite D call. This sequence originates from a woman aged 30 to 39 who had recovered from COVID-19. Here the CDR3 reads CASSFGTLGETQYF. The CDR3 DNA follows: TGCGCCAGCAGCTTCGGAACCCTAGGCGAGACCCAGTACTTC.